This note documents a single T cell receptor beta chain sequence. At one boundary the junction diverges from the germline segment, which might be a read error. Donors were nominally healthy when sampled, though unrecorded immune exposures were likely. This sample is drawn from a study of cytomegalovirus exposure and HLA in healthy donors. With 60 Vbeta and 13 Jbeta primers, the PCR was carried out. The method was immunoSEQ multiplex PCR; TCRdb's version includes in-frame clones alone and lacks a portion of them. This table has about 110,000 clones, 65% to 85% appearing once. The CDR3 has 12 amino acids. CDR1 SEHNR and CDR2 FQNEAQ come from the germline V gene (reference sequence).

This TCR was recovered from a man aged 45-60 years in good health and CMV-seronegative. The J gene is TRBJ2-3, the V gene TRBV7-9; 7 positions match TRBD2. Material for sequencing was PBMCs. The CDR3 loop reads CSSSFSGDTQYF. In DNA form, the CDR3 reads TGTTCCAGCAGCTTTAGCGGGGATACGCAGTATTTT.